The next 2 T cell receptor beta chains were all read from a single sample in a study of post-analysis software for immune sequencing data. Study-wide results and caveats: Relative to controls, patients had about five TRBV segments at higher frequency, with TRBV5-6, TRBV5-1 and TRBV20-1 among these.

The TCR beta cDNA libraries carried unique molecular identifiers. In TCRdb, the PCR reads were re-called with MiXCR into one record per CDR3 protein. The sample lists about 430,000 distinct CDR3 sequences, approximately 42% occurring once. These receptors have no identified antigens. The sample taken for sequencing was blood. These receptors all stem from a girl aged 2 to 9 with multiple sclerosis.

V gene TRBV20-1 combines with J gene TRBJ2-1; D unclear. CDR1 is DFQATT and CDR2 is SNEGSKA in the germline V gene (reference sequence). V lost 1 base and J lost 3, with 7 bases in between. There are 13 residues in the CDR3. The CDR3 protein is CSARGGIYNEQFF. DNA of the CDR3: TGCAGTGCTAGAGGAGGAATCTACAATGAGCAGTTCTTC.

This clonotype showed up just a few times. The V and J genes are TRBV7-9 and TRBJ2-1; the match to TRBD2 covers 13 bases. Germline-derived CDR1 and CDR2 are SEHNR and FQNEAQ (reference sequence). The CDR3 contains 13 residues. The V gene end was trimmed by 8 bases and the J gene end by 6 bases; junction bases not matched to a gene: 1. The CDR3 sequence: CASGTSGINEQFF. The CDR3 nucleotides read TGTGCCAGCGGGACTAGCGGGATCAATGAGCAGTTCTTC. Complete variable domain (other parts from reference TRBV7-9 and TRBJ2-1): DTGVSQNPRHKITKRGQNVTFRCDPISEHNRLYWYRQTLGQGPEFLTYFQNEAQLEKSRLLSDRFSAERPKGSFSTLEIQRTEQGDSAMYLCASGTSGINEQFFGPGTRLTVL.